The 19 T cell receptor beta chains listed next were all sequenced from one sample in a study of shared T cell receptors in the human thymus. Generated by immunoSEQ multiplex PCR, the TCRdb table keeps only in-frame clones and is missing some. The sample lists 500,000 to 850,000 clones; over 75% were seen once. The sample was also reused in another study, on human thymus T cells.

Sequenced material: thymocytes. Receptors originate from a boy younger than two with a congenital heart defect.

The rearrangement joins TRBV28 to TRBJ1-1, with 7 bases aligning to TRBD1. Germline values: CDR1 MDHEN, CDR2 SYDVKM. The CDR3 length is 13 residues. V dropped 7 bases and J dropped 3; count of bases not matched to a gene: 5. The CDR3 is CASKEGAHTEAFF. The CDR3 coding sequence is TGTGCCAGCAAAGAGGGGGCGCACACTGAAGCTTTCTTT.

On this clone itself: Germline is not matched at one junction end, which may reflect a read error. Other DNA sequences of this sample code for an identical CDR3. The chain carries TRBV5-1 and TRBJ1-6; D ambiguous. The CDR3 has 13 amino acids. From germline, CDR1 is SGHRS and CDR2 YFSETQ. CDR3 protein: CASRHLSNSPLHF. The CDR3 DNA follows: TGCGCCAGCAGGCACCTCAGTAATTCCCCCCTCCACTTT.

DNA for the CDR3: TGTGCCATCAGTGAGTTTAGCGGCTCCTACAATGAGCAGTTCTTC. This encodes CAISEFSGSYNEQFF. The rearrangement links TRBV10-3 to TRBJ2-1, with D possibly being TRBD2 (6 bases). V was cut by 1 base and J by 0 bases, with 7 bases left in between. The CDR3 has 15 amino acids. Germline V lookup: CDR1 ENHRY, CDR2 SYGVKD.

V gene TRBV20-1 combines with J gene TRBJ1-1, with TRBD1 matching 9 bases. Trimming at V came to 3 bases and at J to 9 bases, leaving 2 bases not matched to a gene. CDR3 length: 11 amino acids. Germline loops: CDR1 DFQATT, CDR2 SNEGSKA (reference sequence). In DNA, the CDR3 is TGCAGTGCTAGTTACAGGGGGCAAGCTTTCTTT. It encodes CSASYRGQAFF.

This clone occurred once. The V gene is TRBV5-4, the J gene TRBJ2-1; 9 positions match TRBD2. Trimming removed 1 base from V and 1 base from J; junction bases left unmatched: 12. The germline V gene encodes CDR1 SGHNT and CDR2 YYREEE (reference sequence). CDR3 size: 19 residues. CDR3 residues: CASSLLSGGGPGSYNEQFF. The CDR3 nucleotides are TGTGCCAGCAGCTTGCTTAGCGGGGGTGGTCCGGGGTCCTACAATGAGCAGTTCTTC.

The J gene is TRBJ2-5, the V gene TRBV4-1; D is undetermined. V lost 2 bases and J 2 bases, leaving 18 bases between the germline ends. The germline CDR1 and CDR2 sequences are MGHRA and YSYEKL. This CDR3 spans 17 amino acids. The CDR3 nucleotides are TGCGCCAGCAGCCAAATTCAATATCACCACGGGCAAGAGACCCAGTACTTC. It yields the protein CASSQIQYHHGQETQYF.

The rearrangement joins TRBV14 to TRBJ2-7; D remains ambiguous. This CDR3 spans 16 amino acids. V gave up 0 bases and J gave up 2 bases, with 14 bases separating them. Germline CDR1 and CDR2: SGHDN and FVKESK. CDR3 in DNA: TGTGCCAGCAGCCAAGATGGCAGACAAAGAGCCTACGAGCAGTACTTC. Its protein product is CASSQDGRQRAYEQYF.

This clone was observed a handful of times. V gene TRBV27 combines with J gene TRBJ2-3, with 14 bases matching TRBD2. Per germline, CDR1 MNHEY and CDR2 SMNVEV (reference sequence). Trimming took 6 bases from V and 4 from J; bases not matched to a gene: 12. The CDR3 runs 18 residues. CDR3 nucleotide sequence: TGTGCCAGCAGCCCCCCCCAACCGGGACTAGCGGGAGCAGATACGCAGTATTTT. Amino acid sequence: CASSPPQPGLAGADTQYF.

The chain joins TRBV4-3 to TRBJ2-1; 11 bases are shared with TRBD2. V gave up 4 bases and J gave up 3 bases; unmatched junction bases: 14. Germline V gene data show CDR1 as LGHNA and CDR2 as YSLEER. The CDR3 covers 19 residues. The CDR3 sequence: CASSLGWRLAGKSYNEQFF. The CDR3 bases are TGCGCCAGCAGCCTCGGGTGGAGACTAGCGGGAAAAAGCTACAATGAGCAGTTCTTC.

The rearrangement links TRBV30 to TRBJ1-4; 7 nucleotides line up with TRBD1. This CDR3 has 16 amino acids. Trimming at V came to 0 bases and at J to 4 bases, leaving 8 bases not matched to a gene. Germline values: CDR1 GTSNPN, CDR2 SVGIG (reference sequence). CDR3 region: CAWSVRRQGHNEKLFF. The CDR3 region has the DNA TGTGCCTGGAGTGTACGTCGACAGGGCCATAATGAAAAACTGTTTTTT.

Worth noting for this clone: The junction departs from germline at one end; a sequencing error may be responsible. The chain carries TRBV25-1 and TRBJ1-2; a possible D gene is TRBD1 (6 bases). Germline V CDR1 and CDR2: MGHDK, SYGVNS. CDR3 length: 14 amino acids. The CDR3 spells CASSEDFRGRGYPF. CDR3 DNA sequence: TGTGCCAGCAGTGAAGATTTCAGGGGACGTGGCTACCCCTTC.

The chain has TRBV5-1 and TRBJ2-5, with TRBD1 matching over 9 bases. V shed 4 bases, J shed 5 bases, and the junction held 12 bases outside the gene matches. Germline loops: CDR1 SGHRS, CDR2 YFSETQ. This CDR3 has 16 amino acids. In nucleotides, the CDR3 is TGCGCCAGCAGCACCAACAGGGGGCCCCCCTGGGAGACCCAGTACTTC. Translated: CASSTNRGPPWETQYF. Together with reference TRBV5-1 and TRBJ2-5, the CDR3 gives the full variable domain: KAGVTQTPRYLIKTRGQQVTLSCSPISGHRSVSWYQQTPGQGLQFLFEYFSETQRNKGNFPGRFSGRQFSNSRSEMNVSTLELGDSALYLCASSTNRGPPWETQYFGPGTRLLVL.

The chain carries TRBV5-8 and TRBJ1-1; D call uncertain. The CDR3 totals 11 residues. V was clipped by 10 bases and J by 4 bases, with 11 bases between them. Per germline, CDR1 SGHTS and CDR2 YDEGEE. CDR3 loop: CAATTGTEAFF. CDR3 coding DNA: TGTGCCGCTACCACGGGCACTGAAGCTTTCTTT.

This clone has more than one count but fewer than ten. Other DNA sequences in this specimen translate into the identical CDR3. CDR3 nucleotides: TGTGCCAGTAGTATACCCACAGGGGTGAACACTGAAGCTTTCTTT. This codes for CASSIPTGVNTEAFF. This chain connects TRBV19 to TRBJ1-1, with 7 bases that match TRBD1. The CDR3 spans 15 residues. Trimming took 2 bases from V and 0 from J; bases not matched to a gene: 3. Germline CDR1 and CDR2: LNHDA and SQIVND (reference sequence).

The CDR3 DNA is TGTGCCAGCAGTTACGGGGGGAGGATTGAGCAGTACTTC. It codes for CASSYGGRIEQYF. V and J are TRBV6-5 and TRBJ2-7; D is perhaps TRBD2 (6 bases). CDR3 length equals 13 residues. V lost 2 bases to trimming and J lost 7 bases, with 12 bases between them. CDR1 MNHEY and CDR2 SVGAGI come from the germline V gene.

This clone came up once. The chain carries TRBV6-1 and TRBJ1-1, with a weak D call TRBD1 (6 bases). Looked up from germline, CDR1 is MNHNS and CDR2 is SASEGT. CDR3 length: 11 residues. V was pared by 8 bases and J by 6 bases, with 10 bases between. The CDR3 protein is CASPRGPEAFF. The CDR3 DNA is TGTGCCAGCCCCAGGGGACCTGAAGCTTTCTTT.

The chain has TRBV9 and TRBJ2-7; possible D gene TRBD1, 6 bases. Germline assignment: CDR1 SGDLS and CDR2 YYNGEE. This CDR3 region has 16 residues. V lost 2 bases and J 2 bases, leaving 17 bases between the germline ends. The DNA of the CDR3 is TGTGCCAGCAGCGTCACAGGGATAGGACCTCCCTACGAGCAGTACTTC. It yields the protein CASSVTGIGPPYEQYF.

The V and J genes are TRBV6-1 and TRBJ1-1; TRBD1 is a possible D gene (6 bases). V lost 7 bases and J lost 4, with 13 bases in between. Germline CDR1 reads MNHNS; CDR2 reads SASEGT. The CDR3 is 13 residues long. DNA for the CDR3: TGTGCCAGCACATCAGGCAGGGGCACTGAAGCTTTCTTT. This sequence encodes CASTSGRGTEAFF.

This sequence joins TRBV13 and TRBJ2-3; no definite D call. This CDR3 contains 12 residues. V was pared by 4 bases and J by 6 bases, with 8 bases between. The V gene's germline CDR1 is PRHDT and CDR2 FYEKMQ (reference sequence). CDR3 protein: CASSSRSDTQYF. CDR3 sequence (DNA): TGTGCCAGCAGCTCGAGGTCGGATACGCAGTATTTT.